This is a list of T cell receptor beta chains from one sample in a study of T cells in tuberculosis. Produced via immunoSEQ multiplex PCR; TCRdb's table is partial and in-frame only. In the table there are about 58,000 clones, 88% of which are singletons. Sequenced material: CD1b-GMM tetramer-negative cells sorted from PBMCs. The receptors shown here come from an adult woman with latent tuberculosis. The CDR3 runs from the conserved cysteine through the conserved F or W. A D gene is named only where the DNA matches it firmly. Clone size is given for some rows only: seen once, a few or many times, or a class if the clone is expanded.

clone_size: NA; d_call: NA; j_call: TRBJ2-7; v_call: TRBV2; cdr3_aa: CASSDESGMTYEQYF; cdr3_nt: TGTGCCAGCAGTGATGAGTCAGGGATGACCTACGAGCAGTACTTC
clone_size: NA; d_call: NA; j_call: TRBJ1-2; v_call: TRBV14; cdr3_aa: CASSQDGLTRLGFSTF; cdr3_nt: TGTGCCAGCAGCCAAGATGGCCTCACCAGGCTTGGGTTTTCGACCTTC
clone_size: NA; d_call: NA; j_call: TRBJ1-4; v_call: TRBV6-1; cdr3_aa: CASSEALTAGGEKLFF; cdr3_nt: TGTGCCAGCAGTGAAGCTCTGACCGCGGGCGGCGAAAAACTGTTTTTT
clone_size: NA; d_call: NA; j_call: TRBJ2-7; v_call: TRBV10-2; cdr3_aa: CASSGPQGYEQYF; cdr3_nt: TGCGCCAGCAGTGGGCCACAGGGTTACGAGCAGTACTTC
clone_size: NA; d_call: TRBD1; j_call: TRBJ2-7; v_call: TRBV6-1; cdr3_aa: CASSEFQGAGSYEQYF; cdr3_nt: TGTGCCAGCAGTGAGTTCCAGGGGGCAGGCTCCTACGAGCAGTACTTC
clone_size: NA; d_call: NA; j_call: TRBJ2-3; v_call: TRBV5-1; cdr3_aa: CASSRDFSTDTQYF; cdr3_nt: TGCGCCAGCAGCAGGGACTTTAGCACAGATACGCAGTATTTT
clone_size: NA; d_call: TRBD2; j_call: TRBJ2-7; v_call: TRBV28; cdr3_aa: CASSWGLAGMYEQYF; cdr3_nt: TGTGCCAGCAGTTGGGGTCTAGCGGGCATGTACGAGCAGTACTTC
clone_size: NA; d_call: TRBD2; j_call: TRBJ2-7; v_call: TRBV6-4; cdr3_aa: CASSEAGGSYEQYF; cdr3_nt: TGTGCCAGCAGTGAAGCGGGGGGCTCCTACGAGCAGTACTTC
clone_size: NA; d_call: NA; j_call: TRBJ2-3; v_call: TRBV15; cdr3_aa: CATSLTDTDTQYF; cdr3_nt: TGTGCCACCAGCTTGACAGACACAGATACGCAGTATTTT
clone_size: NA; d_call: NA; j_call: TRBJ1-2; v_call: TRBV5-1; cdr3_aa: CASSLEAGGAYGYTF; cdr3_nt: TGCGCCAGCAGCTTGGAGGCGGGCGGTGCTTATGGCTACACCTTC
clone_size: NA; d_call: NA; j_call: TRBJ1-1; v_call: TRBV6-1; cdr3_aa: CASSEAWTSRGAFF; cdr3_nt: TGTGCCAGCAGTGAAGCTTGGACTTCTCGCGGAGCTTTCTTT
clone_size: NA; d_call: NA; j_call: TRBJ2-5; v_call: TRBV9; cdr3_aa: CASSVVSGAETQYF; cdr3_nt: TGTGCCAGCAGCGTAGTTTCCGGTGCGGAGACCCAGTACTTC
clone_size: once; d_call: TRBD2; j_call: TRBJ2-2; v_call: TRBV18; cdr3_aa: CASSPITSGGNTGELFF; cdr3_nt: TGTGCCAGCTCACCAATAACTAGCGGAGGGAACACCGGGGAGCTGTTTTTT
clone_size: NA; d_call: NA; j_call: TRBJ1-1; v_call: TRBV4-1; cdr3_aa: CASSYWTENTEAFF; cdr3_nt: TGCGCCAGCAGCTACTGGACAGAAAACACTGAAGCTTTCTTT
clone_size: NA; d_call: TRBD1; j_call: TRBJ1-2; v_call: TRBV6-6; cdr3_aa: CASSYPAGGWGYTF; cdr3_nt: TGTGCCAGCAGTTACCCCGCAGGGGGATGGGGCTACACCTTC
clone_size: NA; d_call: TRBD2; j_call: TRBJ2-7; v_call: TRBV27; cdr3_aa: CASSLSGRPSYEQYF; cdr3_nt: TGTGCCAGCAGTTTATCCGGGAGGCCATCCTACGAGCAGTACTTC
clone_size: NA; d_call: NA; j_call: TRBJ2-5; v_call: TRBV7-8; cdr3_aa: CASSWETGIETQYF; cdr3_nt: TGTGCCAGCAGCTGGGAAACAGGGATAGAGACCCAGTACTTC
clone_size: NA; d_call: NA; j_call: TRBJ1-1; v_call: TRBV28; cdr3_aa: CASSLSWVDGVKAFF; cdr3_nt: TGTGCCAGCAGTTTATCGTGGGTGGATGGAGTTAAAGCTTTCTTT
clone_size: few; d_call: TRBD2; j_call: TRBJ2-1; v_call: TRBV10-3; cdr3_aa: CAITPSGRKFEQFF; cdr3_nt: TGTGCCATCACTCCTAGCGGGAGGAAATTTGAGCAGTTCTTC
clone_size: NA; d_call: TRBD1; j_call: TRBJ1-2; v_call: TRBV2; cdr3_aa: CASSLGQGYGYTF; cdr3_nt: TGTGCCAGCAGCCTGGGACAGGGCTATGGCTACACCTTC
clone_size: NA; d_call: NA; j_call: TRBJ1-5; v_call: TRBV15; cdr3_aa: CATSSIQGTQHF; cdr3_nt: TGTGCCACCAGCAGTATCCAGGGCACCCAGCATTTT
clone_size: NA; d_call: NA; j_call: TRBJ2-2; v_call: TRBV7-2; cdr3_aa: CASSFGGTGELFF; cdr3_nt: TGTGCCAGCAGCTTCGGGGGCACCGGGGAGCTGTTTTTT
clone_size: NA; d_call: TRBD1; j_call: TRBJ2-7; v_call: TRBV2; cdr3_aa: CASGTATYEQYF; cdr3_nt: TGTGCCAGCGGGACAGCCACCTACGAGCAGTACTTC
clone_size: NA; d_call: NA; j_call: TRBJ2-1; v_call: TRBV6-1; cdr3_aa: CASSYTTYNEQFF; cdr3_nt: TGTGCCAGCAGTTATACCACTTACAATGAGCAGTTCTTC
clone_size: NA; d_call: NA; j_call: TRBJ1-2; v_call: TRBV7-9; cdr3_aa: CASTLEGAYGYTF; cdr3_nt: TGTGCCAGCACCCTAGAGGGCGCCTATGGCTACACCTTC
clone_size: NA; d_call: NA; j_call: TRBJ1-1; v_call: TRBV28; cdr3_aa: CASFEITGRGTEAFF; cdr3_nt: TGTGCCAGCTTCGAAATTACAGGGCGAGGCACTGAAGCTTTCTTT
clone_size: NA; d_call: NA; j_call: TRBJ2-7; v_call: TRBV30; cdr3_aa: CAWSNGGEQYF; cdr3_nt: TGTGCCTGGAGTAACGGGGGAGAGCAGTACTTC
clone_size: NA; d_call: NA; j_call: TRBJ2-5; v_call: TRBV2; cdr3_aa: CATRRGLETQYF; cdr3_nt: TGTGCCACCCGCCGGGGGTTGGAGACCCAGTACTTC
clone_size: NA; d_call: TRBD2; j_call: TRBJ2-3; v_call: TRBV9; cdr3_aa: CASSRAGVAADTQYF; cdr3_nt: TGTGCCAGCAGCCGAGCGGGGGTAGCGGCAGATACGCAGTATTTT
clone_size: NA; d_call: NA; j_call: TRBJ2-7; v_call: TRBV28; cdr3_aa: CASSLRGYEQYF; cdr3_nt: TGTGCCAGCAGTTTAAGGGGCTACGAGCAGTACTTC
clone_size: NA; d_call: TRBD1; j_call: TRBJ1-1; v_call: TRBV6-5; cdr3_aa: CASRGQLAAFF; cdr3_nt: TGTGCCAGCAGGGGACAGTTGGCAGCTTTCTTT
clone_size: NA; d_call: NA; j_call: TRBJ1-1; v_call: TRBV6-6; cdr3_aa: CASSRMGGTTEAFF; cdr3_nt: TGTGCCAGCAGCCGAATGGGGGGAACCACTGAAGCTTTCTTT
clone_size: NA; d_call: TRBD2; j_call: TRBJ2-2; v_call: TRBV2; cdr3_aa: CASSEEMSGRVTGELFF; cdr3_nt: TGTGCCAGCAGTGAAGAAATGAGCGGGAGGGTCACCGGGGAGCTGTTTTTT
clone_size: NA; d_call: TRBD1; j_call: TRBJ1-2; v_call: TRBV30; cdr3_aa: CAWSAGQGNYGYTF; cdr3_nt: TGTGCCTGGTCTGCTGGACAGGGGAACTATGGCTACACCTTC
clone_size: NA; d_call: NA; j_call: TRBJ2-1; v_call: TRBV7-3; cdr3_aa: CASSLNGHNNNEQFF; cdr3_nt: TGTGCCAGCAGCTTAAATGGTCATAACAACAATGAGCAGTTCTTC
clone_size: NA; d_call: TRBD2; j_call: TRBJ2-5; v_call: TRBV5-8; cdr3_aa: CASSLGLAGGETQYF; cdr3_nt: TGTGCCAGCAGCTTGGGGCTAGCGGGGGGAGAGACCCAGTACTTC
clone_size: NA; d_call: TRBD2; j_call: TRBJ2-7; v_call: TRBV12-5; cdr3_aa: CASGPWGGGHEQYF; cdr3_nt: TGTGCTAGTGGTCCCTGGGGCGGGGGTCACGAGCAGTACTTC
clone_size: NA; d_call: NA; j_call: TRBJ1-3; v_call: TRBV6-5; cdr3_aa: CASSSTSSGNTIYF; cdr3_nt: TGTGCCAGCAGTTCCACGAGCTCTGGAAACACCATATATTTT